The next 15 T cell receptor beta chains were all read from a single sample in a study of blood T cell repertoires in COVID-19. Libraries were prepared by immunoSEQ multiplex PCR; TCRdb keeps only in-frame clonotypes and omits some of them. The sample lists some 190,000 clones; about 77% were seen once. Sequencing was carried out using PBMCs or T cells enriched from blood (not recorded which). These receptors were collected from a woman between 45 and 60 years old with acute COVID-19.

V usage is TRBV19 and J usage is TRBJ1-5, with unresolved D. The CDR3 has 13 residues. Germline CDR1 LNHDA, CDR2 SQIVND (reference sequence). Trimming cost V 6 bases and J 7 bases, with 13 bases left between them. The CDR3 is CASSLEGRQPQHF. Written as DNA, the CDR3 is TGTGCCAGTAGCCTTGAGGGCCGGCAGCCCCAGCATTTT.

The CDR3 sequence: CASSFLDRANYGYTF. Written as DNA, the CDR3 is TGTGCCAGCAGTTTTCTAGACCGAGCTAACTATGGCTACACCTTC. V and J are TRBV28 and TRBJ1-2; D is undetermined. V lost 3 bases and J 0 bases, leaving 11 bases between the germline ends. The CDR3 covers 15 residues. The germline CDR1 and CDR2 sequences are MDHEN and SYDVKM.

The rearrangement joins TRBV4-3 to TRBJ1-2, with D perhaps TRBD1 (5 bases). This CDR3 comprises 17 residues. Germline lookup yields CDR1 LGHNA and CDR2 YSLEER. The V end lost 0 bases, the J end lost 2 bases, and 16 bases lay between the germline ends. CDR3 amino acids: CASSQEHRREVNYGYTF. CDR3 in DNA: TGCGCCAGCAGCCAAGAGCACAGGAGAGAAGTGAACTATGGCTACACCTTC.

This chain joins TRBV5-4 and TRBJ2-4; 8 bases are a match to TRBD2. V was clipped by 0 bases and J by 4 bases; unmatched bases: 9. Per germline, CDR1 SGHNT and CDR2 YYREEE (reference sequence). The CDR3 loop spans 17 amino acids. The CDR3 nucleotides read TGTGCCAGCAGCTTGGTACAATCGGGGGGGCATAAAAACATTCAGTACTTC. Translated: CASSLVQSGGHKNIQYF.

The chain couples TRBV3-1 (or the pseudogene TRBV3-2) to TRBJ2-2, with TRBD1 matching 8 bases. The germline gives CDR1 LGHDT, CDR2 YNNKEL (reference sequence). This CDR3 is built from 16 residues. J was trimmed by 2 bases and V by 4 bases; bases with no gene match: 6. CDR3 in amino acids: CASSPRQGSNTGELFF. In DNA form, the CDR3 reads TGTGCCAGCAGCCCCCGACAGGGGAGTAACACCGGGGAGCTGTTTTTT.

V and J are TRBV24-1 and TRBJ1-2; tentatively, D is TRBD1 (5 bases). Trimming removed 5 bases at V and 4 bases at J, with 19 bases between. Germline CDR1 and CDR2: KGHDR and SFDVKD. This CDR3 spans 16 amino acids. The CDR3 spells CATSGPSGGETYGYTF. The CDR3 region has the DNA TGTGCCACCAGTGGCCCTTCTGGAGGGGAAACCTATGGCTACACCTTC.

The rearrangement joins TRBV14 to TRBJ1-2, with TRBD1 as a possible D gene (5 bases). The V end was cut by 3 bases, the J end by 4 bases, with 9 bases between. The CDR3 is 13 amino acids. Germline lookup yields CDR1 SGHDN and CDR2 FVKESK. CDR3 nucleotides: TGTGCCAGCAGCCAGGAGGGGACCTATGGCTACACCTTC. Translation gives CASSQEGTYGYTF.

This clone was counted between two and nine times. The chain carries TRBV4-1 and TRBJ1-1; 9 bases map to TRBD1. V was pared by 5 bases and J by 1 base, with 5 bases of the junction left unmatched. Germline CDR1 and CDR2: MGHRA and YSYEKL. This CDR3 has 15 amino acids. The CDR3 nucleotides read TGCGCCAGCAGCGGGACAGGGACGCGGAACACTGAAGCTTTCTTT. As protein: CASSGTGTRNTEAFF.

The chain joins TRBV4-1 to TRBJ2-1; D is ambiguous. This CDR3 contains 16 residues. The V end lost 0 bases, the J end lost 4 bases, and 13 bases lay between the germline ends. Germline lookup yields CDR1 MGHRA and CDR2 YSYEKL. The CDR3 reads CASSQDTQYMYNEQFF. Here the CDR3 DNA reads TGCGCCAGCAGCCAAGATACCCAGTACATGTACAATGAGCAGTTCTTC.

This clone was detected a few times. The chain employs TRBV28 and TRBJ1-2; D may be TRBD1 (5 bases). Germline V gene data show CDR1 as MDHEN and CDR2 as SYDVKM. V lost 4 bases and J 3 bases, leaving 6 bases between the germline ends. This CDR3 comprises 12 residues. CDR3 in DNA: TGTGCCAGCAGTTCGACAGACTATGGCTACACCTTC. Translated: CASSSTDYGYTF.

This chain connects TRBV6-5 to TRBJ1-1, with D maybe TRBD1 (5 bases). The CDR3 consists of 15 residues. The V and J ends lost 6 bases and 1 base respectively, with 15 bases between them. Germline CDR1 is MNHEY and CDR2 is SVGAGI. The CDR3, as DNA: TGTGCCAGCAGGTTGGGGGGGATGGCGAACACTGAAGCTTTCTTT. Translation: CASRLGGMANTEAFF.

A remark on this clone: This sample also contains other DNA sequences that code for the same CDR3. The CDR3 spells CASSISVNTEAFF. In DNA, the CDR3 is TGTGCCAGTAGTATTTCCGTGAACACTGAAGCTTTCTTT. The chain is built from TRBV19 and TRBJ1-1; D not resolved. The CDR3 is 13 amino acids. Germline values: CDR1 LNHDA, CDR2 SQIVND (reference sequence). V lost 3 bases and J 0 bases, leaving 5 bases between the germline ends.

The chain joins TRBV5-1 to TRBJ1-3; 7 bases fit TRBD1. Germline V gives CDR1 SGHRS, CDR2 YFSETQ. Trimming removed 0 bases from V and 12 bases from J; junction bases left unmatched: 6. CDR3 size: 13 residues. Written as DNA, the CDR3 is TGCGCCAGCAGCTTGGATGCAGGGGGGATCATATATTTT. As protein: CASSLDAGGIIYF.

This chain connects TRBV10-1 to TRBJ2-2; a possible D gene is TRBD1 (5 bases). V was clipped by 5 bases and J by 4 bases, with 11 bases between them. The CDR3 is made up of 14 amino acids. Germline V lookup: CDR1 WNHNN, CDR2 SYGVQD (reference sequence). The CDR3 sequence is CASSRARATGELFF. CDR3 DNA: TGCGCCAGCAGTCGAGCCAGGGCCACCGGGGAGCTGTTTTTT.

To note about this clone: A read error may account for a junction end that differs from germline. The rearrangement uses TRBV7-2 and TRBJ1-2, with a weak D call TRBD1 (6 bases). The CDR3 totals 13 residues. Germline CDR1 and CDR2: SGHTA and FQGNSA. CDR3: CASRANLIRDKLF. CDR3 nucleotide sequence: TGTGCCAGCAGGGCAAATCTCATAAGGGACAAACTCTTC.